This T cell receptor (beta chain) stems from a study of molecular identifiers for immune sequencing clone quantification. Study details: Across replicate runs, RNA obtained from approximately 20,000 or 100,000 naive CD8 cells was divided into five, with four undergoing sequencing. Whole-study findings and limits: Clones above 20 RNA copies held over 97% of effector molecules, under 1% in naive cells.

TCRdb reprocessed the PCR reads with MiXCR, giving one entry per CDR3 protein. The sample records hundreds of thousands of distinct CDR3 sequences, roughly a quarter being singletons. The sample holds many counts of this clonotype. Its specificity is not known. This CDR3 is built from 14 residues. With V trimmed by 5 bases and J by 6 bases, 4 bases remained unmatched. Germline CDR1 is MNHEY and CDR2 is SVGAGI. A CD8+CD4-CCR7+CD45RA+ gate was used to sort naive CD8 T cells. The sequencing input was naive CD8+ T cells from blood, with Jurkat cell RNA spiked in. Subset noted: FACS-sorted CD8+CD4-CCR7+CD45RA+ naive T cells. The clonotype was recovered from a human donor in good health. Some libraries in this study had Jurkat cell RNA spiked in. J is TRBJ2-1 and V is TRBV6-5; 10 bases fit TRBD1. CDR3 sequence reads: CASSPDRGANEQFF. DNA for the CDR3: TGTGCCAGCAGTCCGGACAGGGGGGCCAATGAGCAGTTCTTC.